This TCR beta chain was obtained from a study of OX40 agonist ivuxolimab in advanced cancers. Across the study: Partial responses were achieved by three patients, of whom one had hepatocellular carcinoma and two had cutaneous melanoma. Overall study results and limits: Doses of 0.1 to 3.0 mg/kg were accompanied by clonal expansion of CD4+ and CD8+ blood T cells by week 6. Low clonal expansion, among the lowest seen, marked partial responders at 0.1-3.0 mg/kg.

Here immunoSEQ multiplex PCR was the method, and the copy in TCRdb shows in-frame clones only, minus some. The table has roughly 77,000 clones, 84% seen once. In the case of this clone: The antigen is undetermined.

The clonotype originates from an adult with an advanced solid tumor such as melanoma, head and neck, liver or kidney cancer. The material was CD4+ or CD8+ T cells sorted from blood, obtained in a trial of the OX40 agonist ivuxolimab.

CDR3 sequence (DNA): TGCGCCAGCAGCCCGGCGGCTAGCGGGAACCAAGAGACCCAGTACTTC. Protein: CASSPAASGNQETQYF. The chain links TRBV5-1 to TRBJ2-5; 9 positions agree with TRBD2. Per the germline V gene, CDR1 is SGHRS and CDR2 is YFSETQ. This CDR3 is built from 16 residues. Trimming took 4 bases from V and 0 from J; bases not matched to a gene: 7.